This T cell receptor beta chain stems from a study of PD-1 blockade in mismatch repair-deficient tumors. Per the germline V gene, CDR1 is SGDLS and CDR2 is YYNGEE. V was shortened by 2 bases and J by 0 bases, with 9 bases between the two germline ends. The CDR3 runs to 15 residues. Method: immunoSEQ multiplex PCR; TCRdb's copy keeps in-frame clones and lacks some. The sample lists about 20,000 clones; almost 85% were seen once. The V and J genes are TRBV9 and TRBJ1-5, with D maybe TRBD1 (5 bases). This receptor was obtained from an adult with mismatch repair-deficient cancer. Sequences were derived from peripheral blood, sampled 2 weeks after starting pembrolizumab. Here the CDR3 reads CASSVGAYSNQPQHF. Written as DNA, the CDR3 is TGTGCCAGCAGCGTCGGGGCGTATAGCAATCAGCCCCAGCATTTT.